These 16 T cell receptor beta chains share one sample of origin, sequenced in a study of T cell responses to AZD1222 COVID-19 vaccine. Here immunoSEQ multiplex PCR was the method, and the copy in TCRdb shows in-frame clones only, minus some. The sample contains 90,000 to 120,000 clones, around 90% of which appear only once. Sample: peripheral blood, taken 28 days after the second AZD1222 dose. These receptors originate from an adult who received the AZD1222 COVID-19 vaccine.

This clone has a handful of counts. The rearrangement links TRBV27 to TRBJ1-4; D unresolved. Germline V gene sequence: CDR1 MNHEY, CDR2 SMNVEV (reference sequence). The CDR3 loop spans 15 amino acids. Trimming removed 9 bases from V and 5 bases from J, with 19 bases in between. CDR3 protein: CASSTWEGGNEKLFF. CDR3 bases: TGTGCCAGTTCTACCTGGGAGGGTGGGAATGAAAAACTGTTTTTT. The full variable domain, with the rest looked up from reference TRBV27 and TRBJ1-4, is EAQVTQNPRYLITVTGKKLTVTCSQNMNHEYMSWYRQDPGLGLRQIYYSMNVEVTDKGDVPEGYKVSRKEKRNFPLILESPSPNQTSLYFCASSTWEGGNEKLFFGSGTQLSVL.

The CDR3 sequence is CASSSNRDGGYTF. CDR3 in DNA: TGTGCCAGCTCATCCAACAGGGATGGGGGCTACACCTTC. V and J are TRBV18 and TRBJ1-2; possible D gene TRBD1, 6 bases. CDR1 is KGHSH and CDR2 is LQKENI in the germline V gene. The CDR3 length is 13 residues. The V end lost 5 bases, the J end lost 8 bases, and 15 bases lay between the germline ends.

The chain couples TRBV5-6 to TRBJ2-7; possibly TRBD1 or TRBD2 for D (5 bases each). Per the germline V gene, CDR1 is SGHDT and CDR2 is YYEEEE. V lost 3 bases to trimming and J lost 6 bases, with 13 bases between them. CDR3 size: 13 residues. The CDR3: CASSSGTVSEQYF. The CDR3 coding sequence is TGTGCCAGCAGCTCCGGGACGGTAAGCGAGCAGTACTTC.

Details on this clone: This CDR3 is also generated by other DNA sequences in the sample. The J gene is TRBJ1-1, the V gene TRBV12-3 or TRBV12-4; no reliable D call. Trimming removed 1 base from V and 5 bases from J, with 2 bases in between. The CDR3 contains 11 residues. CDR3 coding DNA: TGTGCCAGCAGTTTAGGGACTGAAGCTTTCTTT. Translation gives CASSLGTEAFF.

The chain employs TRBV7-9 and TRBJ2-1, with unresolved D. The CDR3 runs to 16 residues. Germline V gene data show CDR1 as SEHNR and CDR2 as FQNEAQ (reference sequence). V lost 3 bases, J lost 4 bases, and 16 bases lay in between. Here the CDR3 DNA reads TGTGCCAGCAGCTTTGCCGGGCCTTACCCGTACAATGAGCAGTTCTTC. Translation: CASSFAGPYPYNEQFF.

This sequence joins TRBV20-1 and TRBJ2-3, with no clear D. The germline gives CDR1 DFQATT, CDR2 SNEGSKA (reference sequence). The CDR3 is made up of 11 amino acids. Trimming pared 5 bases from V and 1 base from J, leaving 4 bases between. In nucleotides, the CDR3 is TGCAGTGCTTTCCGCACAGATACGCAGTATTTT. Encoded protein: CSAFRTDTQYF.

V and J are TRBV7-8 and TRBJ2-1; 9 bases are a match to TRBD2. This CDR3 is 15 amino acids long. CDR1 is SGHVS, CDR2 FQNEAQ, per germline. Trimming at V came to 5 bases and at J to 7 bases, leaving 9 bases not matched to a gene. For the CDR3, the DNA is TGTGCCAGCAGCCTCCGAGCGGGAGGTTATAATGAGCAGTTCTTC. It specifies CASSLRAGGYNEQFF.

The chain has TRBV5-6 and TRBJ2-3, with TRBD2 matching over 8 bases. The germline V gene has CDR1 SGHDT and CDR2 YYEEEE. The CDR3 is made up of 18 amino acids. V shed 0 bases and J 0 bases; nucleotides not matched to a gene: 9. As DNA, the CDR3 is TGTGCCAGCAGCTTGGGTCGCGGGAGGACCTCTAGCACAGATACGCAGTATTTT. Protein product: CASSLGRGRTSSTDTQYF.

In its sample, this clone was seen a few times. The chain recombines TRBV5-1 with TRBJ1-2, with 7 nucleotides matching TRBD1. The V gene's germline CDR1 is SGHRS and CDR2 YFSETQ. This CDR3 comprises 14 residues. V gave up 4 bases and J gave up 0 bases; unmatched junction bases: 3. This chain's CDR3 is CASSLDRTNYGYTF. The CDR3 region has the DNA TGCGCCAGCAGCCTGGACAGGACTAACTATGGCTACACCTTC. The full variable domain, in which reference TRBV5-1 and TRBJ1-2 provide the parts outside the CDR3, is KAGVTQTPRYLIKTRGQQVTLSCSPISGHRSVSWYQQTPGQGLQFLFEYFSETQRNKGNFPGRFSGRQFSNSRSEMNVSTLELGDSALYLCASSLDRTNYGYTFGSGTRLTVV.

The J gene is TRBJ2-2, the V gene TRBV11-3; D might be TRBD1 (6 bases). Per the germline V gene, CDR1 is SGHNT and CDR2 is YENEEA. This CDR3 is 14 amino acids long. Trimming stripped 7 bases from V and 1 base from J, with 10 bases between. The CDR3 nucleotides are TGTGCCAGCACCCCGGGACAGAACACCGGGGAGCTGTTTTTT. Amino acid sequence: CASTPGQNTGELFF.

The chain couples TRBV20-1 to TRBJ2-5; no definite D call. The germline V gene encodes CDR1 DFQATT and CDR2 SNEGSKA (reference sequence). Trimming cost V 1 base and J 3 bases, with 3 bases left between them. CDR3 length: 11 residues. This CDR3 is CSARGEETQYF. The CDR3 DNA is TGCAGTGCTAGAGGAGAAGAGACCCAGTACTTC.

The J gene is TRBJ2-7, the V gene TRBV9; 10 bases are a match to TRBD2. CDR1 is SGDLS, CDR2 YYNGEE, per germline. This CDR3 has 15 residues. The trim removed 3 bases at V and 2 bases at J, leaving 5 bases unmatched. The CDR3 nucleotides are TGTGCCAGCAGCGCCCGACTAGCGGGCCCCTACGAGCAGTACTTC. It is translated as CASSARLAGPYEQYF.

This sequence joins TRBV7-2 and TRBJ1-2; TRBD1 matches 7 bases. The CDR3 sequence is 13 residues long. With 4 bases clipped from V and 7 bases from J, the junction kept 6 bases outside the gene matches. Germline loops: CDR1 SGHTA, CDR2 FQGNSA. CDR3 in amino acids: CASSSGQAGGYTF. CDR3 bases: TGTGCCAGCAGCTCCGGACAGGCGGGTGGCTACACCTTC. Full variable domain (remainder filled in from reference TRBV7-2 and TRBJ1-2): GAGVSQSPSNKVTEKGKDVELRCDPISGHTALYWYRQSLGQGLEFLIYFQGNSAPDKSGLPSDRFSAERTGGSVSTLTIQRTQQEDSAVYLCASSSGQAGGYTFGSGTRLTVV.

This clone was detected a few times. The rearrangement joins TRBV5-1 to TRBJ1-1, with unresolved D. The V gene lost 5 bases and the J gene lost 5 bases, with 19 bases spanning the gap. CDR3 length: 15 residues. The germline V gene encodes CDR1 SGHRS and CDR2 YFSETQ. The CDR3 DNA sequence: TGCGCCAGCAGACGGGGTCCACAATTAGGAACTGAAGCTTTCTTT. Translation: CASRRGPQLGTEAFF.

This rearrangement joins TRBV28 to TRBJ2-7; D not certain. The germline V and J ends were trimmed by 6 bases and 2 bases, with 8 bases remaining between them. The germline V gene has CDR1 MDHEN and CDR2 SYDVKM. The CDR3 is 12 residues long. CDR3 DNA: TGTGCCAGCAGAGGAAACCCCTACGAGCAGTACTTC. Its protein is CASRGNPYEQYF.

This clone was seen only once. CDR3 protein: CASSQVVRREKGQETQYF. CDR3 nucleotides: TGCGCCAGCAGCCAAGTCGTCAGGAGGGAGAAGGGCCAAGAGACCCAGTACTTC. This chain links TRBV4-3 with TRBJ2-5; TRBD2 might be the D (6 bases). The ends were cut back, 1 base at V and 1 base at J, with 19 bases in the middle. The CDR3 has 18 residues. CDR1 and CDR2 (germline): LGHNA, YSLEER.